The rows below give T cell receptor beta chains drawn from one sample of a study of a mutant IDH1 vaccine in newly diagnosed glioma. Sequencing was performed with immunoSEQ multiplex PCR; in TCRdb, only in-frame clones are kept and a portion is missing. The table lists about 51,000 clones, over 65% of them singletons, with about 1.7% in the top ten. Sequencing used PBMCs, obtained from a glioma patient treated with radiotherapy, temozolomide or both. These receptors all stem from a woman aged 40 to 49 with glioma. CDR3s include the opening cysteine and the closing phenylalanine or tryptophan. The D gene is left open where the match is weak. Not every row has a clone size; where given, it reads once, few, many or a size class.

d_call | clone_size | j_call | v_call | cdr3_aa | cdr3_nt
. | . | TRBJ1-2 | TRBV9 | CASSDLNGYTF | TGTGCCAGCAGCGATTTAAACGGCTACACCTTC
TRBD2 | . | TRBJ2-5 | TRBV19 | CASSIASGGQETQYF | TGTGCCAGTAGTATAGCTAGCGGGGGACAAGAGACCCAGTACTTC
TRBD1 | . | TRBJ2-2 | TRBV6-1 | CASSGDRGFGELFF | TGTGCCAGCAGTGGCGACAGGGGGTTCGGGGAGCTGTTTTTT
TRBD1 | . | TRBJ1-5 | TRBV2 | CASRGQGLSNQPQHF | TGTGCCAGCAGGGGACAGGGGCTAAGCAATCAGCCCCAGCATTTT
TRBD1 | . | TRBJ1-1 | TRBV19 | CASSIQGAVSEAFF | TGTGCCAGTAGTATACAGGGGGCTGTCTCTGAAGCTTTCTTT
. | once | TRBJ2-5 | TRBV7-9 | CASSYIGGYQETQYF | TGTGCCAGCAGCTACATAGGGGGGTACCAAGAGACCCAGTACTTC
TRBD1 | . | TRBJ1-2 | TRBV6-5 | CASRDRGNYGYTF | TGTGCCAGCAGAGACAGGGGAAACTATGGCTACACCTTC
TRBD2 | . | TRBJ2-3 | TRBV7-9 | CASSSTAGHVGDTQYF | TGTGCCAGCAGCTCCACAGCGGGGCACGTAGGAGATACGCAGTATTTT
. | . | TRBJ2-7 | TRBV7-9 | CASSLADTYEQYF | TGTGCCAGCAGCTTAGCGGATACCTACGAGCAGTACTTC
TRBD1 | . | TRBJ1-2 | TRBV29-1 | CSFQGAGDSNYGYTF | TGCAGCTTCCAGGGGGCAGGGGACTCTAACTATGGCTACACCTTC
TRBD2 | . | TRBJ2-1 | TRBV9 | CASSVGSGGFEQFF | TGTGCCAGCAGCGTAGGTAGCGGGGGGTTTGAGCAGTTCTTC
TRBD1 | . | TRBJ2-3 | TRBV30 | CASSGGSGRTDTQYF | TGTGCCTCCTCAGGGGGCAGCGGCCGCACAGATACGCAGTATTTT
TRBD1 | . | TRBJ2-3 | TRBV5-4 | CASSLDGQGALTTQYF | TGTGCCAGCAGCTTGGATGGACAGGGGGCGCTTACAACGCAGTATTTT
. | . | TRBJ1-5 | TRBV19 | CASSIEGQPQHF | TGTGCCAGTAGTATAGAGGGACAGCCCCAGCATTTT
TRBD1 | . | TRBJ1-2 | TRBV9 | CASSASRQGAGGYTF | TGTGCCAGCAGCGCCTCTCGACAGGGGGCTGGCGGCTACACCTTC
. | . | TRBJ1-2 | TRBV5-1 | CASSLGDIQGYGYTF | TGCGCCAGCAGCTTGGGGGACATCCAGGGGTATGGCTACACCTTC
. | . | TRBJ2-2 | TRBV9 | CASSVWGGRNTGELFF | TGTGCCAGCAGCGTATGGGGGGGCCGGAACACCGGGGAGCTGTTTTTT
TRBD1 | . | TRBJ2-2 | TRBV6-4 | CASSATGTASGELFF | TGTGCCAGCAGTGCCACCGGGACAGCTTCCGGGGAGCTGTTTTTT
. | once | TRBJ1-2 | TRBV20-1 | CSATGLGGYTF | TGCAGTGCGACCGGACTCGGGGGCTACACCTTC
TRBD1 | . | TRBJ2-3 | TRBV7-9 | CASSLRDSSTDTQYF | TGTGCCAGCAGCCTAAGGGACAGTTCCACAGATACGCAGTATTTT
. | . | TRBJ2-2 | TRBV18 | CASSGSTGELFF | TGTGCCAGCTCGGGGAGTACCGGGGAGCTGTTTTTT
TRBD2 | . | TRBJ2-3 | TRBV10-3 | CAIRGGGAGADTQYF | TGTGCCATCAGAGGAGGAGGCGCGGGAGCAGATACGCAGTATTTT
. | . | TRBJ1-1 | TRBV5-6 | CASSLGWTEAFF | TGTGCCAGCAGCTTAGGGTGGACTGAAGCTTTCTTT
TRBD2 | few | TRBJ2-3 | TRBV6-1 | CASSEGLAGGSSTDTQYF | TGTGCCAGCAGTGAAGGGCTAGCGGGGGGTTCTAGCACAGATACGCAGTATTTT
. | . | TRBJ1-2 | TRBV4-2 | CASSPKTGVEGYTF | TGTGCCAGCAGCCCCAAAACTGGGGTTGAGGGCTACACCTTC
. | . | TRBJ2-7 | TRBV5-1 | CASSLAGGGGGEQYF | TGCGCCAGCAGCTTGGCCGGCGGCGGCGGCGGCGAGCAGTACTTC
. | . | TRBJ2-7 | TRBV7-8 | CASSSDSRGYEQYF | TGTGCCAGCAGCTCGGACTCTAGGGGCTACGAGCAGTACTTC
. | . | TRBJ1-1 | TRBV7-9 | CASSPTGGDTEAFF | TGTGCCAGCAGCCCGACAGGTGGGGACACTGAAGCTTTCTTT
. | . | TRBJ2-3 | TRBV6-1 | CASSESGQSDTQYF | TGTGCCAGCAGTGAATCTGGACAGTCAGATACGCAGTATTTT
. | . | TRBJ1-5 | TRBV7-7 | CASSLAAGNQPQHF | TGTGCTAGCAGCTTAGCGGCCGGAAATCAGCCCCAGCATTTT
. | . | TRBJ2-7 | TRBV19 | CASSRQASTYEQYF | TGTGCCAGTAGCAGACAGGCGTCCACCTACGAGCAGTACTTC
TRBD1 | . | TRBJ1-1 | TRBV6-4 | CASSKEGAANTEAFF | TGTGCCAGCAGTAAGGAGGGGGCGGCGAACACTGAAGCTTTCTTT
TRBD1 | . | TRBJ1-2 | TRBV11-2 | CASSSPTGYHYGYTF | TGTGCCAGCAGCTCCCCGACAGGGTATCACTATGGCTACACCTTC
. | . | TRBJ1-1 | TRBV5-4 | CASSLGVGLNTEAFF | TGTGCCAGCAGCTTGGGGGTAGGGTTGAACACTGAAGCTTTCTTT
. | . | TRBJ2-3 | TRBV14 | CASSQDVRSTDTQYF | TGTGCCAGCAGCCAAGATGTTCGTAGCACAGATACGCAGTATTTT
. | . | TRBJ2-7 | TRBV6-1 | CASSEPGLGGEQYF | TGTGCCAGCAGTGAACCGGGGCTCGGTGGGGAGCAGTACTTC
. | . | TRBJ1-1 | TRBV5-8 | CASSLMGNTEAFF | TGTGCCAGCAGCTTAATGGGGAACACTGAAGCTTTCTTT
TRBD1 | . | TRBJ1-4 | TRBV12-5 | CASGFDRGPTNEKLFF | TGTGCTAGTGGTTTCGACAGGGGACCAACTAATGAAAAACTGTTTTTT
TRBD1 | . | TRBJ2-1 | TRBV6-1 | CASSERQGFYNEQFF | TGTGCCAGCAGTGAGAGACAGGGTTTCTACAATGAGCAGTTCTTC
TRBD2 | . | TRBJ2-5 | TRBV5-1 | CASSLATSGQETQYF | TGCGCCAGCAGCTTGGCGACTAGCGGGCAAGAGACCCAGTACTTC